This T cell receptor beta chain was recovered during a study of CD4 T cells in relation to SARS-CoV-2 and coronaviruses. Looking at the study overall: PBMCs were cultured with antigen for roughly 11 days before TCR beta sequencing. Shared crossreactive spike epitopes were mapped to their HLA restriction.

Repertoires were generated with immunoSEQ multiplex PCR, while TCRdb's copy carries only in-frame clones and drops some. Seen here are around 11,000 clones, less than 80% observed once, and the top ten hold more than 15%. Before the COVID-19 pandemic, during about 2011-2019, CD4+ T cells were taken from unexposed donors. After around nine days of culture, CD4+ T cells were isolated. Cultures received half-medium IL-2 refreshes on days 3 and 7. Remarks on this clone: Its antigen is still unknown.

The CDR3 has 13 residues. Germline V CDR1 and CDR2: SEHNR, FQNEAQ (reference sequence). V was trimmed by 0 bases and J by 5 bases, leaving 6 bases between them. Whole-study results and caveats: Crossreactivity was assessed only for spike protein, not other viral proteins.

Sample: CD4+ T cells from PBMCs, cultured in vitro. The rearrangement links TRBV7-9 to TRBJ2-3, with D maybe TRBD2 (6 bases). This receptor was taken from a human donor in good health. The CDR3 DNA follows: TGTGCCAGCAGCTTAGCGGAGGGAGATACGCAGTATTTT. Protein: CASSLAEGDTQYF.